This TCR beta chain originates from a study of blood T cells in healthy people across ages. This clonotype was seen only a few times. The CDR3 extends over 14 amino acids. Losses at the gene ends were 6 bases for V and 8 bases for J; bases not matched to a gene: 6. Germline V lookup: CDR1 MNHNY, CDR2 SVGAGI (reference sequence). The authors ran a second PCR of roughly 6 to 12 cycles using a sample-barcoded 5' primer and a J-beta primer mix. Each CDR3 protein is one row after TCRdb ran MiXCR on the 5' RACE reads. Among about 1 million distinct CDR3 sequences listed, 40% to 50% were seen once. Sequenced input: blood. The V gene is TRBV6-6, the J gene TRBJ1-6; 8 bases fit TRBD1. The receptor comes from a woman between 55 and 75 years old in good health. In DNA form, the CDR3 reads TGTGCCAGCAGCAGACAGGGGAAGCATTCACCCCTCCACTTT. Protein sequence: CASSRQGKHSPLHF.